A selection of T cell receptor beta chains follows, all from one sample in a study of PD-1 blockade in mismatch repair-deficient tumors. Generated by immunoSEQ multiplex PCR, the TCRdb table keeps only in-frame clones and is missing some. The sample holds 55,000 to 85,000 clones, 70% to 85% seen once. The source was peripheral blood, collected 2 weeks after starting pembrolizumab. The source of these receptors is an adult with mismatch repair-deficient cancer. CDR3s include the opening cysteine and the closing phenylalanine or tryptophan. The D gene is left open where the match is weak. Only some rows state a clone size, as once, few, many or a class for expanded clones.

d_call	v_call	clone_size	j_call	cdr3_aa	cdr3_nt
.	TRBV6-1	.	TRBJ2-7	CASSVSVRKPSYEQYF	TGTGCCAGCAGTGTAAGCGTACGAAAACCCTCCTACGAGCAGTACTTC
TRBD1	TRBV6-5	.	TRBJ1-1	CASSPGQEVTEAFF	TGTGCCAGCAGCCCGGGACAGGAGGTCACTGAAGCTTTCTTT
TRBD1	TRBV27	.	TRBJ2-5	CASSLRTGGNQETQYF	TGTGCCAGCAGTTTAAGGACAGGGGGGAACCAAGAGACCCAGTACTTC
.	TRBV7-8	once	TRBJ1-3	CASSLTNTIYF	TGTGCCAGCAGCTTAACGAACACCATATATTTT
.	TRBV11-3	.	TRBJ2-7	CASSKTLTDEQYF	TGTGCCAGCAGCAAGACACTCACGGACGAGCAGTACTTC
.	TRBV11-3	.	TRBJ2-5	CASSVFGAGDGETQYF	TGTGCCAGCAGCGTATTTGGGGCAGGGGATGGAGAGACCCAGTACTTC
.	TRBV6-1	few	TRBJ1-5	CASSEQGNSNQPQHF	TGTGCCAGCAGTGAACAAGGGAATAGCAATCAGCCCCAGCATTTT
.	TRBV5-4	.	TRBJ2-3	CASSFGPAATDTQYF	TGTGCCAGCAGCTTCGGGCCAGCGGCCACAGATACGCAGTATTTT
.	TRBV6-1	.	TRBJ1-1	CASNRGDTEAFF	TGTGCCAGCAATAGGGGGGACACTGAAGCTTTCTTT
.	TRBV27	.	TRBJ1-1	CASSFRRVTEAFF	TGTGCCAGCAGTTTCCGCAGGGTCACTGAAGCTTTCTTT
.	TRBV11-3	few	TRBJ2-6	CASSLAGGSGANVLTF	TGTGCCAGCAGCTTAGCGGGTGGGTCTGGGGCCAACGTCCTGACTTTC
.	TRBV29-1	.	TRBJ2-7	CSVGSGAAQYF	TGCAGCGTTGGATCTGGGGCGGCGCAGTACTTC
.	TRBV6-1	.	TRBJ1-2	CASSESGVLNYGYTF	TGTGCCAGCAGTGAGTCAGGGGTCCTTAACTATGGCTACACCTTC
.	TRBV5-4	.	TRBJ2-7	CASSLGNTYEQYF	TGTGCCAGCAGCTTGGGCAACACCTACGAGCAGTACTTC
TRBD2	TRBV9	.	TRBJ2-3	CASSTRLAGRTDTQYF	TGTGCCAGCAGCACCCGACTAGCGGGACGCACAGATACGCAGTATTTT
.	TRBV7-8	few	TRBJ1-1	CASSLRESTEAFF	TGTGCCAGCAGCTTGAGGGAAAGCACTGAAGCTTTCTTT
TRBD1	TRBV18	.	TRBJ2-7	CASSPPGQGAYEQYF	TGTGCCAGCTCTCCTCCGGGACAGGGGGCTTACGAGCAGTACTTC
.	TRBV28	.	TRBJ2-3	CASSQLTDTQYF	TGTGCCAGCAGCCAACTCACAGATACGCAGTATTTT
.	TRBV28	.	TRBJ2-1	CASNSALSYNEQFF	TGTGCCAGCAACTCAGCCCTCTCCTACAATGAGCAGTTCTTC
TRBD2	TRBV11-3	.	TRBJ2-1	CASSPRGSGGNNEQFF	TGTGCCAGCAGCCCTCGGGGGTCGGGAGGGAACAATGAGCAGTTCTTC
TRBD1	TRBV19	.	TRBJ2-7	CASKGVRQGDREQYF	TGTGCCAGTAAGGGGGTAAGACAGGGCGACCGCGAGCAGTACTTC
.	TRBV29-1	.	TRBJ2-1	CSVESGSNEQFF	TGCAGCGTTGAGTCCGGAAGCAATGAGCAGTTCTTC
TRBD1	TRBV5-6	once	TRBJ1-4	CGTGGTGTEKLFF	TGTGGCACAGGGGGGACAGGGACTGAAAAACTGTTTTTT
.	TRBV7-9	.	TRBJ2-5	CASRLLGNMETQYF	TGTGCCAGCAGACTCCTAGGAAATATGGAGACCCAGTACTTC
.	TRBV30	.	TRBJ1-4	CACLPFSARINEKLFF	TGTGCCTGTCTTCCATTTTCCGCGAGGATTAATGAAAAACTGTTTTTT
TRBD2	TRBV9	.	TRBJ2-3	CASSAHSGTSTDTQYF	TGTGCCAGCAGCGCGCATAGCGGGACTAGCACAGATACGCAGTATTTT
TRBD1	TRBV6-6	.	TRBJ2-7	CASSPRQGAAYEQYF	TGTGCCAGCAGTCCCCGACAGGGGGCAGCGTACGAGCAGTACTTC
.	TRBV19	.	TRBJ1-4	CASSSRGKKDEKLFF	TGTGCCAGTAGTAGCAGGGGTAAAAAGGATGAAAAACTGTTTTTT
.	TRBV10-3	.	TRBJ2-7	CAIMGSSYEQYF	TGTGCCATCATGGGGTCCTCCTACGAGCAGTACTTC
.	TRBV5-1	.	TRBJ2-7	CASSPQGYEQYF	TGCGCCAGCAGCCCGCAGGGGTACGAGCAGTACTTC
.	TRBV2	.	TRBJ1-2	CASRGSDYGYTF	TGTGCCAGCAGGGGTTCAGACTATGGCTACACCTTC
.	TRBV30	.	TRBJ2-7	CAWSVKGGEQYF	TGTGCCTGGAGTGTAAAAGGGGGCGAGCAGTACTTC
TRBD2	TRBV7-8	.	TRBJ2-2	CASGAGLRGTGELFF	TGTGCCAGCGGAGCGGGGCTTCGGGGCACCGGGGAGCTGTTTTTT
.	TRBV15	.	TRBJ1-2	CATSRDLGTPNYGYTF	TGTGCCACCAGCAGAGATCTTGGGACCCCTAACTATGGCTACACCTTC
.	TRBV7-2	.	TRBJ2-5	CASSFGGTEEETQYF	TGTGCCAGCAGCTTTGGGGGGACAGAAGAAGAGACCCAGTACTTC
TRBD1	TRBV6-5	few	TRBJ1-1	CASSYSGQYTEAFF	TGTGCCAGCAGTTACTCGGGACAGTACACTGAAGCTTTCTTT
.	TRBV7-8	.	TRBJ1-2	CASSFDSPNYGYTF	TGTGCCAGCAGCTTTGACAGTCCTAACTATGGCTACACCTTC
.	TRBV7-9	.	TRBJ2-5	CASSGRDGETQYF	TGTGCCAGCAGCGGGCGGGACGGCGAGACCCAGTACTTC
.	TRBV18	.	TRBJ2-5	CASSLRDQETQYF	TGTGCCAGCTCACTCCGGGATCAAGAGACCCAGTACTTC
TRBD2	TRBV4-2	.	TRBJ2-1	CASTERTSDNEQFF	TGTGCCAGCACTGAGAGGACTAGCGACAATGAGCAGTTCTTC
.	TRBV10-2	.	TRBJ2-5	CASGGTEETQYF	TGCGCCAGCGGGGGGACAGAAGAGACCCAGTACTTC
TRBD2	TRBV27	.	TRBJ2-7	CASIGLAGKGSYEQYF	TGTGCCAGCATCGGACTAGCGGGGAAAGGGTCCTACGAGCAGTACTTC
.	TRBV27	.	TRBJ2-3	CASSLSPDTQYF	TGTGCCAGCAGTTTATCACCAGATACGCAGTATTTT
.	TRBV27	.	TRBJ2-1	CASSSSGVDNEQFF	TGTGCCAGCAGTTCATCGGGAGTGGACAATGAGCAGTTCTTC
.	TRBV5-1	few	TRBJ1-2	CASSLGLSVRLDYGYTF	TGCGCCAGCAGCTTGGGACTCAGCGTCAGGCTTGACTATGGCTACACCTTC
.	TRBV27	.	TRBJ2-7	CASTPRGGSYEQYF	TGTGCCAGCACACCCCGGGGTGGATCCTACGAGCAGTACTTC
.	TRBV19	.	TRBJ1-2	CASNTGTTNYGYTF	TGTGCCAGTAACACGGGAACCACTAACTATGGCTACACCTTC
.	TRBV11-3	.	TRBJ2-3	CASNSGGAADTQYF	TGTGCCAGCAATTCTGGGGGGGCTGCAGATACGCAGTATTTT
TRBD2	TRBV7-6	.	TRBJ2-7	CASSLALAGVSEQYF	TGTGCCAGCAGCTTAGCGCTAGCGGGAGTAAGCGAGCAGTACTTC
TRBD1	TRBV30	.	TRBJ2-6	CAWRQGQGVAGANVLTF	TGTGCCTGGAGGCAAGGACAGGGGGTGGCTGGGGCCAACGTCCTGACTTTC
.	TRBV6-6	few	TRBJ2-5	CASDLGGLAVERTQYF	TGTGCCAGCGACCTCGGGGGGCTAGCGGTAGAGAGGACCCAGTACTTC
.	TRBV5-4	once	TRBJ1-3	CASSLGPGDGNTIYF	TGTGCCAGCAGCTTGGGCCCGGGGGATGGAAACACCATATATTTT
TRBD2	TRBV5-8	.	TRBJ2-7	CASSFDTSGSSYEQYF	TGTGCCAGCAGCTTTGATACTAGCGGGAGCTCCTACGAGCAGTACTTC
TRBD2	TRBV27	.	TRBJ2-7	CASKTSGTYEQYF	TGTGCCAGCAAAACTAGCGGGACCTACGAGCAGTACTTC